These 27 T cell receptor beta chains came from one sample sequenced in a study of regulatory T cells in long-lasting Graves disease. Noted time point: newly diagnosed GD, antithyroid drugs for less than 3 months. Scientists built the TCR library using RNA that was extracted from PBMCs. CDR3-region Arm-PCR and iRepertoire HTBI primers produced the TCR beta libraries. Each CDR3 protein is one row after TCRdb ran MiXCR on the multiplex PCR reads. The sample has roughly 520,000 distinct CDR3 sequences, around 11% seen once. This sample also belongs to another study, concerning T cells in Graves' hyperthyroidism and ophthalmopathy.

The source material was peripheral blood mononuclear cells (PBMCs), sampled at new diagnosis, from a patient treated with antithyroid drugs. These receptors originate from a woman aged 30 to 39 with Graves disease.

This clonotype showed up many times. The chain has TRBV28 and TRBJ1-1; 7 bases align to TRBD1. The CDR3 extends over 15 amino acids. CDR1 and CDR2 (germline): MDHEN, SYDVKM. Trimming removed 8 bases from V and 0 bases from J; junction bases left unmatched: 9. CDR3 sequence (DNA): TGTGCCAGCGGGGAGAGGGGGCGAGTGAACACTGAAGCTTTCTTT. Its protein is CASGERGRVNTEAFF. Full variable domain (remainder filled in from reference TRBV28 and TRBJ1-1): DVKVTQSSRYLVKRTGEKVFLECVQDMDHENMFWYRQDPGLGLRLIYFSYDVKMKEKGDIPEGYSVSREKKERFSLILESASTNQTSMYLCASGERGRVNTEAFFGQGTRLTVV.

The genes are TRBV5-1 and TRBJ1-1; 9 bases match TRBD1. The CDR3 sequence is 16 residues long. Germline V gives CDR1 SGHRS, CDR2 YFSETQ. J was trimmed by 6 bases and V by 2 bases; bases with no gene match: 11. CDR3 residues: CASSFTLGQGPSEAFF. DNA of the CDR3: TGCGCCAGCAGCTTCACTCTTGGACAGGGGCCGTCTGAAGCTTTCTTT. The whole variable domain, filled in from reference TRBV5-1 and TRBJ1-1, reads KAGVTQTPRYLIKTRGQQVTLSCSPISGHRSVSWYQQTPGQGLQFLFEYFSETQRNKGNFPGRFSGRQFSNSRSEMNVSTLELGDSALYLCASSFTLGQGPSEAFFGQGTRLTVV.

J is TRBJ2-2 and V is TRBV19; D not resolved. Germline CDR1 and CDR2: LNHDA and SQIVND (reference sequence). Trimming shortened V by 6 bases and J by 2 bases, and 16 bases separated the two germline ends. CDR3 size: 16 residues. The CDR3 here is CASRHSANGNTGELFF. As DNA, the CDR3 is TGTGCCAGTAGGCATTCGGCGAACGGAAACACCGGGGAGCTGTTTTTT.

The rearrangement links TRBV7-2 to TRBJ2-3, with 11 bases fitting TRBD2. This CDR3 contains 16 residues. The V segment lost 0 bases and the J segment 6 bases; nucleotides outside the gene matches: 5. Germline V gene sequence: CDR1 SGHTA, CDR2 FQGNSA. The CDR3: CASSLARPSGRDTQYF. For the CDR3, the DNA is TGTGCCAGCAGCTTAGCGCGGCCTAGCGGGAGGGATACGCAGTATTTT.

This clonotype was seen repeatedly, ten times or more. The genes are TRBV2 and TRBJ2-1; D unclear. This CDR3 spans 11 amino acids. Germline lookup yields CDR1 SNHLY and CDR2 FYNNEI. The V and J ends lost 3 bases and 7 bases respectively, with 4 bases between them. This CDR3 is CASSEGNEQFF. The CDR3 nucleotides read TGTGCCAGCAGTGAGGGAAATGAGCAGTTCTTC.

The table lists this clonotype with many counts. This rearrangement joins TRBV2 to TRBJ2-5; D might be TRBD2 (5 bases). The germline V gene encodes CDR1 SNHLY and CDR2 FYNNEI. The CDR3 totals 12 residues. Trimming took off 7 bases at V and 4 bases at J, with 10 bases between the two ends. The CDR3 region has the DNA TGTGCCAGCACTAGTCGGGGAGAGACCCAGTACTTC. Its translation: CASTSRGETQYF.

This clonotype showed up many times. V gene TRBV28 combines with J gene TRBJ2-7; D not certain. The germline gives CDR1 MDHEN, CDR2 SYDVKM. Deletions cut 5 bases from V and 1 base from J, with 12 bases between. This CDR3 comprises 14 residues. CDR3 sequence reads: CASSPQLWSYEQYF. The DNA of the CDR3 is TGTGCCAGCAGTCCGCAGCTTTGGTCCTACGAGCAGTACTTC.

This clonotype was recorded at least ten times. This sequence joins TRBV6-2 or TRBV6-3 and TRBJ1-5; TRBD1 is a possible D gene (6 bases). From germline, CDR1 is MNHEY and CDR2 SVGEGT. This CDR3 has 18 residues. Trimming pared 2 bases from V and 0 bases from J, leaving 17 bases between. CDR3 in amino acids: CASSYAGQSEYSNQPQHF. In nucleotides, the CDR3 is TGTGCCAGCAGTTACGCAGGACAGTCAGAGTATAGCAATCAGCCCCAGCATTTT.

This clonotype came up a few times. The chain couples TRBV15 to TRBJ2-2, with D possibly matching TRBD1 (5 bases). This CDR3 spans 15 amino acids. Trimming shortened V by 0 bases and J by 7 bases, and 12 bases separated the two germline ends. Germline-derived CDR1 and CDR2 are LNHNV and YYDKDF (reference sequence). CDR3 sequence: CATSRDREFIGELFF. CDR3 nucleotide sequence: TGTGCCACCAGCAGAGACAGGGAATTTATCGGGGAGCTGTTTTTT. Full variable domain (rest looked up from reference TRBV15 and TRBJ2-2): DAMVIQNPRYQVTQFGKPVTLSCSQTLNHNVMYWYQQKSSQAPKLLFHYYDKDFNNEADTPDNFQSRRPNTSFCFLDIRSPGLGDTAMYLCATSRDREFIGELFFGEGSRLTVL.

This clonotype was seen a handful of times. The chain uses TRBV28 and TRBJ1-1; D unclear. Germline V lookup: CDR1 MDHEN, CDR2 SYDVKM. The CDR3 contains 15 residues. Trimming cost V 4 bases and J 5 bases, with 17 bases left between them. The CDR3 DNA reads TGTGCCAGCAGTTCCGGGGTAAGAGATTTAACTGAAGCTTTCTTT. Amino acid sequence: CASSSGVRDLTEAFF.

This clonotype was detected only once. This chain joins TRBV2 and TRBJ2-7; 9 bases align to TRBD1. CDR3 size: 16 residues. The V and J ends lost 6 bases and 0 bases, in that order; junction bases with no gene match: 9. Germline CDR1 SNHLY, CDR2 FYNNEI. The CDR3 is CASRFHRDRDSYEQYF. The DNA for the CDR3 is TGTGCCAGCAGGTTCCACCGGGACAGGGACTCCTACGAGCAGTACTTC. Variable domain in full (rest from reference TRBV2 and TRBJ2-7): EPEVTQTPSHQVTQMGQEVILRCVPISNHLYFYWYRQILGQKVEFLVSFYNNEISEKSEIFDDQFSVERPDGSNFTLKIRSTKLEDSAMYFCASRFHRDRDSYEQYFGPGTRLTVT.

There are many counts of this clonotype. The CDR3 sequence: CASIQRGRVYGYTF. The CDR3 DNA reads TGTGCCAGCATTCAACGGGGGCGAGTCTATGGCTACACCTTC. The chain employs TRBV28 and TRBJ1-2; D is possibly TRBD1 (6 bases). V was cut by 7 bases and J by 4 bases, with 16 bases left in between. The CDR3 spans 14 residues. The germline CDR1 and CDR2 sequences are MDHEN and SYDVKM.

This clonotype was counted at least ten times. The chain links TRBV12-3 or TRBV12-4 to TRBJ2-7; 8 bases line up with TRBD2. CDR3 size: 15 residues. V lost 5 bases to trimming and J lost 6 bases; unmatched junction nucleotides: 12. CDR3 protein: CASSHKGGLGSEQYF. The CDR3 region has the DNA TGTGCCAGCAGTCACAAGGGGGGACTAGGTTCCGAGCAGTACTTC.

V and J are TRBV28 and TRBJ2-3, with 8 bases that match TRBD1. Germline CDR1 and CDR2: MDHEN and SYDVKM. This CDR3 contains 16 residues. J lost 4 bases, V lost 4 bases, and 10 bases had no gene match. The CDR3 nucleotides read TGTGCCAGCAGTTCCATTGGACAGGGCCGGGCAGATACGCAGTATTTT. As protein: CASSSIGQGRADTQYF.

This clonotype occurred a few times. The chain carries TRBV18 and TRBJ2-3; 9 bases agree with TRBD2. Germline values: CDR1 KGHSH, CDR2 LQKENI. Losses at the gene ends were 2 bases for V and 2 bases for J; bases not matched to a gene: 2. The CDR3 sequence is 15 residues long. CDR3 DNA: TGTGCCAGCTCACCAAGGACTAGCGCCACAGATACGCAGTATTTT. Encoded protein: CASSPRTSATDTQYF. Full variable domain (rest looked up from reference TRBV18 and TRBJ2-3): NAGVMQNPRHLVRRRGQEARLRCSPMKGHSHVYWYRQLPEEGLKFMVYLQKENIIDESGMPKERFSAEFPKEGPSILRIQQVVRGDSAAYFCASSPRTSATDTQYFGPGTRLTVL.

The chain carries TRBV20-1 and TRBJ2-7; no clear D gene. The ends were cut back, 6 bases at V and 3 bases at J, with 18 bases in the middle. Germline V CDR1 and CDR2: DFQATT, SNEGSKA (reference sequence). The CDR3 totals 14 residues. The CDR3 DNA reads TGCAGTGCCAGGCCAAACCCCGGATACTACGAGCAGTACTTC. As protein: CSARPNPGYYEQYF.

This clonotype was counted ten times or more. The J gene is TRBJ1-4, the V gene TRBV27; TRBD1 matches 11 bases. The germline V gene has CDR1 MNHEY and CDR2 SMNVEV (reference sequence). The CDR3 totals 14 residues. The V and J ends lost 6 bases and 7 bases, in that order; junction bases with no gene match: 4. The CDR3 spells CASSRDRGSEKLFF. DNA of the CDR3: TGTGCCAGCAGCCGGGACAGGGGGAGTGAAAAACTGTTTTTT.

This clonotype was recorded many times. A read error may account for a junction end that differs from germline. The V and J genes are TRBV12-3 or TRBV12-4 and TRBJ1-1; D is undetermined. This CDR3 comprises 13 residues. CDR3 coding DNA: TGTGCCAGCAGCCGATCACCGAACGCTGAAGCTTTCTTT. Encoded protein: CASSRSPNAEAFF.

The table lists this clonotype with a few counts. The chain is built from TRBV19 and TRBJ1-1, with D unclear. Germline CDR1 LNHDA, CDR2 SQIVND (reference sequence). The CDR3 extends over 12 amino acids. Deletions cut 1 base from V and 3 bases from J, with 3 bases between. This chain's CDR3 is CASSIVDTEAFF. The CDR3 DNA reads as TGTGCCAGTAGTATAGTGGACACTGAAGCTTTCTTT. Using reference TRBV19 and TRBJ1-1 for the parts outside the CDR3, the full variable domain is DGGITQSPKYLFRKEGQNVTLSCEQNLNHDAMYWYRQDPGQGLRLIYYSQIVNDFQKGDIAEGYSVSREKKESFPLTVTSAQKNPTAFYLCASSIVDTEAFFGQGTRLTVV.

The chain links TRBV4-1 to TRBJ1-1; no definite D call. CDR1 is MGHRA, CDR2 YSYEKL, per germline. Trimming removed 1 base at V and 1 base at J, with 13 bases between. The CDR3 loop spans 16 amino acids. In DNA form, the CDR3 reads TGCGCCAGCAGCCAAGCTTCGCTGACGGGGAACACTGAAGCTTTCTTT. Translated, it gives CASSQASLTGNTEAFF.

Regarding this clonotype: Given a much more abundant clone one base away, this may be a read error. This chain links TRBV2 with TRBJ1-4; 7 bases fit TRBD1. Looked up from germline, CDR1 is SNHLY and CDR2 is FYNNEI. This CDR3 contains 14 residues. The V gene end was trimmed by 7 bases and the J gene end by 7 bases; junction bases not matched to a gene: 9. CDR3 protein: CASNPRGQSEKLFF. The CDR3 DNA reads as TGTGCCAGCAACCCGAGGGGGCAGAGTGAAAAACTGTTTTTT.

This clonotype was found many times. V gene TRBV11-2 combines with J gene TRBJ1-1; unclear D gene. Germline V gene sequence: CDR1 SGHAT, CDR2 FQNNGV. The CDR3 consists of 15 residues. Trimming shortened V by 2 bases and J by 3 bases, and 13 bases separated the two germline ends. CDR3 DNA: TGTGCCAGCAGCTTATTCGCGGTTGGGGACACTGAAGCTTTCTTT. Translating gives CASSLFAVGDTEAFF.

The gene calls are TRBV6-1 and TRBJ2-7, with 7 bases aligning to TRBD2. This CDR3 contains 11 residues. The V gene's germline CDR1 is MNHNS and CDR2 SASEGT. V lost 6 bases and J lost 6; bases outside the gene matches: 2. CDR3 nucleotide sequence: TGTGCCAGCAGGTCGGGGGGCGAGCAGTACTTC. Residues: CASRSGGEQYF.

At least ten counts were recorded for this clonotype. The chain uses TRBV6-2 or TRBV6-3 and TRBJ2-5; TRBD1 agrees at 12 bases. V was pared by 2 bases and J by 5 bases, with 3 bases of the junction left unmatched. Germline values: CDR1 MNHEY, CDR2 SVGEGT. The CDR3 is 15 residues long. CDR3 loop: CASSYPGTGGETQYF. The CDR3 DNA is TGTGCCAGCAGTTACCCCGGGACAGGGGGCGAGACCCAGTACTTC.

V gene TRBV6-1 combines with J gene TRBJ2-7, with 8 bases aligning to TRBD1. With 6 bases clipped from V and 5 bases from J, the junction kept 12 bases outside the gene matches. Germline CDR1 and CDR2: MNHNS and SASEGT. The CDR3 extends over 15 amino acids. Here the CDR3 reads CASSPGTGFFNEQYF. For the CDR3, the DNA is TGTGCCAGCAGCCCCGGGACAGGATTCTTCAACGAGCAGTACTTC.

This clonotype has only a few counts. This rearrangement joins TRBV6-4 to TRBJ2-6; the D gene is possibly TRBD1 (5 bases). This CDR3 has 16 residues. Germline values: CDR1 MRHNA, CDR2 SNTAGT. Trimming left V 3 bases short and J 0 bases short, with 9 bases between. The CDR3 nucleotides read TGTGCCAGCAGTGAAGGCAGGGACTCTGGGGCCAACGTCCTGACTTTC. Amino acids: CASSEGRDSGANVLTF.

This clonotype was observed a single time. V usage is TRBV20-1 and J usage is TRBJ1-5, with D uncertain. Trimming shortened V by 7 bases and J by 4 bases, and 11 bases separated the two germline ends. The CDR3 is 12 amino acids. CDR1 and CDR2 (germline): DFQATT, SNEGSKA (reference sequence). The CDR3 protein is CSVQRGNQPQHF. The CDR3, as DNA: TGCAGTGTTCAGCGCGGGAATCAGCCCCAGCATTTT.